Detailed here is one TCR beta chain. Random hexamers were used to reverse transcribe the RNA input (roughly 0.5 to 1 ug). Across 54 Vbeta and 13 Jbeta, TCR beta CDR3 was amplified with immunoSEQ multiplex PCR. One entry per CDR3 protein, called by TCRdb with MiXCR from the immunoSEQ multiplex PCR reads. This table has about 130,000 distinct CDR3 sequences, roughly 96% appearing once. V gave up 4 bases and J gave up 5 bases; unmatched junction bases: 8. The CDR3 loop spans 16 amino acids. The germline V gene encodes CDR1 SGHDT and CDR2 YYEEEE. This specimen belongs to a study of CD8 T cells in Susac syndrome. Controls were drawn from healthy donors and were matched for age and sex.

The sample comprised CD4+ T cells from PBMCs. This receptor was identified in a human donor in good health. This rearrangement joins TRBV5-6 to TRBJ2-5, with 13 bases lining up with TRBD2. The CDR3 here is CASSLRTSGSHETQYF. Written as DNA, the CDR3 is TGTGCCAGCAGCCTCCGGACTAGCGGGAGTCATGAGACCCAGTACTTC.